A single sample is the source of the 8 T cell receptor beta chains below, sequenced in a study of blood T cell repertoires in COVID-19. Libraries were prepared by immunoSEQ multiplex PCR; TCRdb keeps only in-frame clonotypes and omits some of them. The sample has fewer than 250,000 clones, around 85% seen once. Sequencing was carried out using peripheral blood. Receptors originate from a woman between 65 and 79 years old with acute or convalescent COVID-19.

The chain combines TRBV7-9 with TRBJ1-2, with unresolved D. The CDR3 runs 15 residues. From germline, CDR1 is SEHNR and CDR2 FQNEAQ (reference sequence). V lost 3 bases, J lost 1 base, and 12 bases lay in between. CDR3 region: CASSLGATFNYGYTF. The CDR3 nucleotides read TGTGCCAGCAGCTTGGGCGCTACATTTAACTATGGCTACACCTTC.

Of note for this clone: The junction and the germline gene differ at one end; a read error may be behind it. The chain has TRBV2 and TRBJ2-1; D possibly corresponds to TRBD2 (5 bases). CDR3 length: 11 residues. Germline-derived CDR1 and CDR2 are SNHLY and FYNNEI. This chain's CDR3 is CASREEPITVF. CDR3 in DNA: TGTGCCAGCAGGGAGGAGCCCATCACAGTCTTC.

In its sample, this clone was seen a few times. This chain joins TRBV9 and TRBJ2-7; weak D call: TRBD2 (6 bases). This CDR3 comprises 14 residues. Trimming took 3 bases from V and 1 from J, leaving 11 bases between them. Germline values: CDR1 SGDLS, CDR2 YYNGEE. Here the CDR3 reads CASSASGPSYEQYF. For the CDR3, the DNA is TGTGCCAGCAGCGCAAGCGGGCCTTCCTACGAGCAGTACTTC.

The chain carries TRBV27 and TRBJ1-5; D not resolved. The CDR3 is 13 amino acids. Germline CDR1 and CDR2: MNHEY and SMNVEV (reference sequence). Trimming took off 10 bases at V and 2 bases at J, with 12 bases between the two ends. CDR3 loop: CATSARGNQPQHF. For the CDR3, the DNA is TGTGCCACTAGCGCGCGTGGCAATCAGCCCCAGCATTTT.

The V gene is TRBV3-1 (or the pseudogene TRBV3-2), the J gene TRBJ1-6; tentative D call: TRBD1 (6 bases). Germline CDR1 is LGHDT and CDR2 is YNNKEL (reference sequence). Trimming removed 4 bases at V and 7 bases at J, with 20 bases between. CDR3 size: 17 residues. For the CDR3, the DNA is TGTGCCAGCAGCCTCCGTCCGGGACACCGGCAGAATTCACCCCTCCACTTT. Translation: CASSLRPGHRQNSPLHF.

J is TRBJ1-2 and V is TRBV29-1, with TRBD1 as a possible D gene (6 bases). V lost 8 bases, J lost 8 bases, and 21 bases lay in between. This CDR3 comprises 13 residues. Looked up from germline, CDR1 is SQVTM and CDR2 is ANQGSEA. The DNA of the CDR3 is TGCAGCACTGGGGGCGCAGGGCCGAGCGGCTACACCTTC. Residues: CSTGGAGPSGYTF.

This chain connects TRBV18 to TRBJ1-2; 9 positions agree with TRBD1. This CDR3 comprises 13 residues. V was pared by 9 bases and J by 5 bases, with 7 bases of the junction left unmatched. Germline CDR1 is KGHSH and CDR2 is LQKENI. CDR3 residues: CASSPGTGYGYTF. The CDR3 nucleotides read TGTGCCAGTAGCCCCGGGACAGGGTATGGCTACACCTTC. The whole variable domain, remainder taken from reference TRBV18 and TRBJ1-2, is NAGVMQNPRHLVRRRGQEARLRCSPMKGHSHVYWYRQLPEEGLKFMVYLQKENIIDESGMPKERFSAEFPKEGPSILRIQQVVRGDSAAYFCASSPGTGYGYTFGSGTRLTVV.

In this sample, this clone turned up once. This chain connects TRBV7-2 to TRBJ2-7, with TRBD1 matching over 11 bases. CDR1 is SGHTA, CDR2 FQGNSA, per germline. With V trimmed by 4 bases and J by 3 bases, 11 bases remained unmatched. The CDR3 sequence is 17 residues long. The DNA for the CDR3 is TGTGCCAGCAGCTGGCCCGGGACAGGGGGACAATTCTACGAGCAGTACTTC. Amino acids: CASSWPGTGGQFYEQYF. Using reference TRBV7-2 and TRBJ2-7 for the parts outside the CDR3, the full variable domain is GAGVSQSPSNKVTEKGKDVELRCDPISGHTALYWYRQSLGQGLEFLIYFQGNSAPDKSGLPSDRFSAERTGGSVSTLTIQRTQQEDSAVYLCASSWPGTGGQFYEQYFGPGTRLTVT.